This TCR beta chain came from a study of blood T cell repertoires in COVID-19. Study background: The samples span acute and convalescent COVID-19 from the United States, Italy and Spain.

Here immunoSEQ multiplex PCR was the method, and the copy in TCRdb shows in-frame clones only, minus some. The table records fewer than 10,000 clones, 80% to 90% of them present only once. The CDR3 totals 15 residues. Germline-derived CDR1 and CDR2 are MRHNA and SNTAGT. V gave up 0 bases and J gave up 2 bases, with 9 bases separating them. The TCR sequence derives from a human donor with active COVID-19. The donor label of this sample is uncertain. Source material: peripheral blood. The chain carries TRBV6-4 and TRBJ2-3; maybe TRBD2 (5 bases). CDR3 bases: TGTGCCAGCAGTGACTCAGCGGAGCCCACAGATACGCAGTATTTT. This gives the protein CASSDSAEPTDTQYF.